These T cell receptor beta chains were read from a single sample in a study of CD8+ T cells in alopecia areata. Profiled with immunoSEQ multiplex PCR; TCRdb holds only in-frame clones, not every one. The sample lists approximately 190,000 clones; nearly 60% were seen once. Specimen: CD4+ T cells sorted from blood, collected at week 24, from a patient treated with tofacitinib. These receptors came from a human donor with alopecia areata. The CDR3 runs from the conserved cysteine through the conserved F or W. Fields, in order: D gene, J gene, clone size, V gene, CDR3 protein, CDR3 DNA. The D gene is left open where the match is weak. Some rows have no size entry. The others give once, few or many, or a class for an expanded clone.

D: -; J: TRBJ1-2; size: -; V: TRBV28; CDR3: CASYIGTQGYTF; DNA: TGTGCCAGCTACATCGGGACACAAGGCTACACCTTC
D: -; J: TRBJ1-6; size: -; V: TRBV2; CDR3: CASSENIAPHF; DNA: TGTGCCAGCAGTGAAAACATCGCCCCCCACTTT
D: TRBD2; J: TRBJ2-7; size: -; V: TRBV5-1; CDR3: CASSLFTSGGASASEQYF; DNA: TGCGCCAGCAGCTTGTTTACTAGCGGGGGGGCCTCGGCGAGCGAGCAGTACTTC
D: TRBD1; J: TRBJ1-1; size: -; V: TRBV27; CDR3: CASRRDRGFTEAFF; DNA: TGTGCCAGCAGGCGAGACAGGGGATTCACTGAAGCTTTCTTT
D: TRBD2; J: TRBJ2-1; size: -; V: TRBV7-9; CDR3: CASRGSGPEQFF; DNA: TGTGCCAGCAGGGGTAGCGGGCCAGAGCAGTTCTTC
D: TRBD2; J: TRBJ2-7; size: -; V: TRBV6-1; CDR3: CASSVGGSWYEQYF; DNA: TGTGCCAGCAGTGTGGGCGGGAGTTGGTACGAGCAGTACTTC
D: TRBD2; J: TRBJ2-7; size: -; V: TRBV18; CDR3: CASSPYLSGNSDEQYF; DNA: TGTGCCAGCTCACCATATCTAAGCGGGAACTCTGACGAGCAGTACTTC
D: -; J: TRBJ1-1; size: few; V: TRBV2; CDR3: CASSVGVGDGSEAFF; DNA: TGTGCCAGCAGTGTAGGTGTAGGCGATGGGTCTGAAGCTTTCTTT
D: -; J: TRBJ2-7; size: -; V: TRBV30; CDR3: CAWSVGGADSYEQYF; DNA: TGTGCCTGGAGTGTTGGAGGGGCCGACTCCTACGAGCAGTACTTC
D: -; J: TRBJ1-1; size: -; V: TRBV29-1; CDR3: CSAGVNTEAFF; DNA: TGCAGCGCGGGGGTGAACACTGAAGCTTTCTTT
D: TRBD2; J: TRBJ2-7; size: -; V: TRBV28; CDR3: CASSLSRTSVSYEQYF; DNA: TGTGCCAGCAGTTTAAGCCGGACTAGCGTCTCCTACGAGCAGTACTTC
D: -; J: TRBJ2-1; size: -; V: TRBV6-5; CDR3: CASSYPGLVGNEQFF; DNA: TGTGCCAGCAGTTACCCCGGCTTAGTCGGCAATGAGCAGTTCTTC
D: TRBD1; J: TRBJ2-1; size: -; V: TRBV4-1; CDR3: CASSHIRDSALHEQFF; DNA: TGCGCCAGCAGCCATATCCGGGACAGTGCCCTGCATGAGCAGTTCTTC
D: -; J: TRBJ1-1; size: -; V: TRBV28; CDR3: CASVSRVDTEAFF; DNA: TGTGCCAGCGTGTCGAGGGTTGACACTGAAGCTTTCTTT
D: -; J: TRBJ2-7; size: -; V: TRBV7-9; CDR3: CASSFDRLSYEQYF; DNA: TGTGCCAGCAGCTTCGACAGGCTCTCCTACGAGCAGTACTTC
D: TRBD2; J: TRBJ2-1; size: -; V: TRBV6-4; CDR3: CASSPSGGGNEQFF; DNA: TGTGCCAGCAGTCCTAGCGGGGGAGGCAATGAGCAGTTCTTC
D: TRBD2; J: TRBJ2-1; size: -; V: TRBV28; CDR3: CASSTGLPYNEQFF; DNA: TGTGCCAGCAGTACGGGACTACCATACAATGAGCAGTTCTTC
D: TRBD1; J: TRBJ2-1; size: -; V: TRBV6-5; CDR3: CASSYRGQGGNEQFF; DNA: TGTGCCAGCAGTTACAGGGGACAGGGAGGTAATGAGCAGTTCTTC
D: -; J: TRBJ2-5; size: -; V: TRBV5-6; CDR3: CASSLAFRTDQETQYF; DNA: TGTGCCAGCAGCTTGGCTTTTAGGACTGACCAAGAGACCCAGTACTTC
D: -; J: TRBJ2-1; size: -; V: TRBV14; CDR3: CASSQKGWYNEQFF; DNA: TGTGCCAGCAGCCAGAAAGGATGGTACAATGAGCAGTTCTTC
D: -; J: TRBJ2-1; size: -; V: TRBV4-3; CDR3: CASSQDGVGPFQFF; DNA: TGCGCCAGCAGCCAAGATGGGGTTGGACCGTTTCAGTTCTTC
D: -; J: TRBJ1-1; size: -; V: TRBV7-2; CDR3: CASSLVSANTEAFF; DNA: TGTGCCAGCAGCTTAGTAAGTGCGAACACTGAAGCTTTCTTT
D: TRBD2; J: TRBJ2-7; size: few; V: TRBV4-2; CDR3: CASSQETFRASGVHEQYF; DNA: TGTGCCAGCAGCCAAGAAACCTTTAGGGCTAGCGGGGTCCACGAGCAGTACTTC
D: -; J: TRBJ1-2; size: -; V: TRBV2; CDR3: CASNQGTRTIGYTF; DNA: TGTGCCAGCAACCAGGGGACCCGAACCATCGGCTACACCTTC
D: -; J: TRBJ1-2; size: -; V: TRBV2; CDR3: CASSYQGPGYTF; DNA: TGTGCCAGCAGTTATCAGGGACCTGGCTACACCTTC
D: -; J: TRBJ1-1; size: -; V: TRBV6-5; CDR3: CASSAPTGSGAEAFF; DNA: TGTGCCAGCAGTGCCCCCACAGGGTCTGGCGCTGAAGCTTTCTTT
D: -; J: TRBJ1-2; size: -; V: TRBV29-1; CDR3: CSVGDPNYGYTF; DNA: TGCAGCGTTGGGGATCCAAACTATGGCTACACCTTC
D: -; J: TRBJ2-4; size: -; V: TRBV5-6; CDR3: CASSPDMENIQYF; DNA: TGTGCCAGCAGCCCAGACATGGAAAACATTCAGTACTTC